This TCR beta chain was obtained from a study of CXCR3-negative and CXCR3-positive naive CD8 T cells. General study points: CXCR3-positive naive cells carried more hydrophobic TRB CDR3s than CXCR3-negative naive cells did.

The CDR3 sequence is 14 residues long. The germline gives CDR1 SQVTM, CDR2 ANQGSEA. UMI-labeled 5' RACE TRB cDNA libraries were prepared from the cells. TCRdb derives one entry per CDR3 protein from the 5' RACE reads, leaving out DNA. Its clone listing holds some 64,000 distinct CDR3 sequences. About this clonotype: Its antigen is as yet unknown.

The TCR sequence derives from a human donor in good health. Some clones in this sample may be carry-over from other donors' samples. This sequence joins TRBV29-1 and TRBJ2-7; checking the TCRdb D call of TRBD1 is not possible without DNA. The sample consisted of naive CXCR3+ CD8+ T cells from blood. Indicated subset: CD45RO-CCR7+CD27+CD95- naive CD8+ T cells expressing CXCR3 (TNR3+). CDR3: CSVEGAGGRYEQYF.